The 24 T cell receptor beta chains given below trace back to one sample, sequenced in a study of Ad26.COV2.S vaccination and SARS-CoV-2 variants. Measured with immunoSEQ multiplex PCR; TCRdb has only the in-frame clones, and not every one. The table includes roughly 92,000 clones, roughly 85% detected once. This specimen consisted of peripheral blood, obtained after recovery from COVID-19. The source of these receptors is a human donor who had recovered from COVID-19.

The rearrangement joins TRBV19 to TRBJ1-4; 7 nucleotides align to TRBD1. Germline loops: CDR1 LNHDA, CDR2 SQIVND (reference sequence). The V segment lost 3 bases and the J segment 4 bases; nucleotides outside the gene matches: 2. The CDR3 is made up of 14 amino acids. CDR3 sequence: CASSIGTDNEKLFF. CDR3 nucleotides: TGTGCCAGTAGTATCGGGACAGATAATGAAAAACTGTTTTTT. The full variable domain, rest sourced from reference TRBV19 and TRBJ1-4, is DGGITQSPKYLFRKEGQNVTLSCEQNLNHDAMYWYRQDPGQGLRLIYYSQIVNDFQKGDIAEGYSVSREKKESFPLTVTSAQKNPTAFYLCASSIGTDNEKLFFGSGTQLSVL.

The genes are TRBV7-7 and TRBJ2-2; D is undetermined. The CDR3 is made up of 13 amino acids. Germline CDR1 reads SSHAT; CDR2 reads FNYEAQ (reference sequence). V lost 2 bases and J lost 5, with 6 bases in between. CDR3 amino acids: CASSLSPTGELFF. CDR3 DNA: TGTGCCAGCAGCTTATCGCCAACCGGGGAGCTGTTTTTT.

The chain carries TRBV7-2 and TRBJ2-3, with 7 bases lining up with TRBD2. With 5 bases clipped from V and 4 bases from J, the junction kept 18 bases outside the gene matches. The germline CDR1 and CDR2 sequences are SGHTA and FQGNSA. The CDR3 totals 18 residues. The CDR3 nucleotides read TGTGCCAGCAGCGCCGAACCTAGCGGCCTCCTAGGGGCAGATACGCAGTATTTT. As protein: CASSAEPSGLLGADTQYF.

The rearrangement joins TRBV23-1 to TRBJ2-5; no definite D call. TRBV23-1 is reported as an ORF; its role is uncertain. Deletions cut 5 bases from V and 5 bases from J, with 24 bases between. This CDR3 contains 17 residues. CDR3 loop: CASSMRTWAGSKETQYF. The CDR3 region has the DNA TGCGCCAGCAGTATGCGTACGTGGGCTGGATCCAAGGAGACCCAGTACTTC.

This chain connects TRBV19 to TRBJ2-3; the D call may be TRBD1 or TRBD2 (5 bases each). CDR1 and CDR2 from the germline V gene are LNHDA and SQIVND (reference sequence). V was trimmed by 3 bases and J by 1 base, leaving 14 bases between them. The CDR3 has 16 amino acids. DNA for the CDR3: TGTGCCAGTAGTATCTTTCCGCAGGGAGGCACAGATACGCAGTATTTT. Its translation: CASSIFPQGGTDTQYF.

The chain carries TRBV11-2 and TRBJ1-4; D not certain. The CDR3 totals 14 residues. Germline CDR1 SGHAT, CDR2 FQNNGV. The V gene lost 4 bases and the J gene lost 0 bases, with 6 bases spanning the gap. This CDR3 reads CASSSSSTNEKLFF. CDR3 coding DNA: TGTGCCAGCAGCTCTAGTTCAACTAATGAAAAACTGTTTTTT. Based on the CDR3 plus reference TRBV11-2 and TRBJ1-4, the full variable domain is EAGVAQSPRYKIIEKRQSVAFWCNPISGHATLYWYQQILGQGPKLLIQFQNNGVVDDSQLPKDRFSAERLKGVDSTLKIQPAKLEDSAVYLCASSSSSTNEKLFFGSGTQLSVL.

The chain links TRBV28 to TRBJ2-7; tentatively, D is TRBD1 (5 bases). Deletions cut 5 bases from V and 6 bases from J, with 11 bases between. This CDR3 region has 12 residues. Germline values: CDR1 MDHEN, CDR2 SYDVKM. The CDR3 loop reads CASSPQGIEQYF. CDR3 coding DNA: TGTGCCAGCAGTCCGCAGGGAATCGAGCAGTACTTC. Filled out from reference TRBV28 and TRBJ2-7, the complete variable domain reads DVKVTQSSRYLVKRTGEKVFLECVQDMDHENMFWYRQDPGLGLRLIYFSYDVKMKEKGDIPEGYSVSREKKERFSLILESASTNQTSMYLCASSPQGIEQYFGPGTRLTVT.

V is TRBV13 and J is TRBJ2-2; a weak D match, TRBD2 (5 bases). CDR1 PRHDT and CDR2 FYEKMQ come from the germline V gene (reference sequence). This CDR3 spans 16 amino acids. V was clipped by 5 bases and J by 3 bases, with 16 bases between them. CDR3 region: CASSTRVRQHTGELFF. Written as DNA, the CDR3 is TGTGCCAGCAGCACTAGGGTCCGACAACACACCGGGGAGCTGTTTTTT.

CDR3 sequence reads: CASSSRGTTSSYNEQFF. The CDR3 nucleotides are TGCGCCAGCAGTAGCAGGGGGACTACCAGCTCCTACAATGAGCAGTTCTTC. This chain uses TRBV5-1 with TRBJ2-1, with D perhaps TRBD1 or TRBD2 (7 bases each). The germline CDR1 and CDR2 sequences are SGHRS and YFSETQ. With 5 bases removed from V and 0 bases from J, the gap between germline ends came to 18 bases. The CDR3 is 17 amino acids. Using reference TRBV5-1 and TRBJ2-1 for the parts outside the CDR3, the full variable domain is KAGVTQTPRYLIKTRGQQVTLSCSPISGHRSVSWYQQTPGQGLQFLFEYFSETQRNKGNFPGRFSGRQFSNSRSEMNVSTLELGDSALYLCASSSRGTTSSYNEQFFGPGTRLTVL.

The chain has TRBV28 and TRBJ1-2, with D uncertain. Germline lookup yields CDR1 MDHEN and CDR2 SYDVKM. The CDR3 contains 12 residues. V was cut by 5 bases and J by 8 bases, with 12 bases left in between. The CDR3 loop reads CASSTFPGGYTF. For the CDR3, the DNA is TGTGCCAGCAGTACTTTTCCGGGGGGCTACACCTTC.

This clone was observed a single time. The chain links TRBV7-2 to TRBJ2-3; D not certain. Per germline, CDR1 SGHTA and CDR2 FQGNSA. The CDR3 is 12 residues long. Trimming cost V 6 bases and J 6 bases, with 10 bases left between them. This CDR3 is CASRRLGDTQYF. DNA for the CDR3: TGTGCCAGCAGGCGCCTGGGGGATACGCAGTATTTT.

V usage is TRBV6-6 and J usage is TRBJ1-5, with 11 bases fitting TRBD1. The CDR3 is 15 residues long. The ends lost 7 bases at V and 6 bases at J; junction bases unmatched: 8. Germline V gene data show CDR1 as MNHNY and CDR2 as SVGAGI (reference sequence). CDR3 loop: CASTDGQGAGQPQHF. In DNA, the CDR3 is TGTGCCAGCACTGATGGACAGGGGGCTGGTCAGCCCCAGCATTTT.

The rearrangement links TRBV5-1 to TRBJ2-3; D is unresolved. CDR1 is SGHRS, CDR2 YFSETQ, per germline. Trimming removed 6 bases from V and 0 bases from J, with 14 bases in between. The CDR3 is 15 amino acids. CDR3: CASKQAPISTDTQYF. The CDR3 DNA reads as TGCGCCAGCAAGCAGGCTCCTATTAGCACAGATACGCAGTATTTT.

The CDR3 loop reads CASSGVTGTSRGNEQFF. CDR3 in DNA: TGCGCCAGCAGTGGTGTGACAGGGACTTCTCGAGGCAATGAGCAGTTCTTC. The chain joins TRBV10-1 to TRBJ2-1; tentatively, D is TRBD1 (7 bases). The CDR3 totals 17 residues. The germline CDR1 and CDR2 sequences are WNHNN and SYGVQD (reference sequence). V dropped 4 bases and J dropped 6 bases, with 22 bases sitting between them.

The count of this clone is one. The rearrangement joins TRBV7-9 to TRBJ2-4; 11 bases fit TRBD2. Germline CDR1 is SEHNR and CDR2 is FQNEAQ (reference sequence). This CDR3 has 15 residues. V dropped 6 bases and J dropped 9; count of bases not matched to a gene: 10. The CDR3 DNA sequence: TGTGCCAGCAGTCCTCAGGGACTAGCGGCGGGCATTCAGTACTTC. Translated: CASSPQGLAAGIQYF.

The rearrangement uses TRBV6-2 or TRBV6-3 and TRBJ1-4; weak D call: TRBD1 (5 bases). CDR1 is MNHEY and CDR2 is SVGEGT in the germline V gene. V lost 4 bases and J 0 bases, leaving 15 bases between the germline ends. CDR3 length equals 17 residues. In nucleotides, the CDR3 is TGTGCCAGCAGTTGGGACGGTGATACTGCAACTAATGAAAAACTGTTTTTT. Encoded protein: CASSWDGDTATNEKLFF.

V is TRBV18 and J is TRBJ2-5; a weak D match, TRBD1 (6 bases). The V and J ends lost 2 bases and 2 bases respectively, with 9 bases between them. Germline V gene sequence: CDR1 KGHSH, CDR2 LQKENI. The length of the CDR3 is 14 residues. DNA of the CDR3: TGTGCCAGCTCACCAGGACAGATACAAGAGACCCAGTACTTC. Amino acids: CASSPGQIQETQYF. Using reference TRBV18 and TRBJ2-5 for the parts outside the CDR3, the full variable domain is NAGVMQNPRHLVRRRGQEARLRCSPMKGHSHVYWYRQLPEEGLKFMVYLQKENIIDESGMPKERFSAEFPKEGPSILRIQQVVRGDSAAYFCASSPGQIQETQYFGPGTRLLVL.

J is TRBJ1-1 and V is TRBV7-9; 8 bases fit TRBD1. CDR3 size: 17 residues. After removal of 6 bases from V and 0 bases from J, the junction contained 12 bases not matched to a gene. The germline gives CDR1 SEHNR, CDR2 FQNEAQ (reference sequence). The CDR3 here is CASSSGQGIGVNTEAFF. The CDR3 DNA sequence: TGTGCCAGCAGTTCCGGACAGGGTATAGGTGTGAACACTGAAGCTTTCTTT.

V usage is TRBV28 and J usage is TRBJ2-1; perhaps TRBD2 as D (6 bases). From germline, CDR1 is MDHEN and CDR2 SYDVKM. The germline V and J ends were trimmed by 5 bases and 7 bases, with 6 bases remaining between them. The CDR3 covers 11 residues. The CDR3 bases are TGTGCCAGCAGTAGCGGGAATGAGCAGTTCTTC. Protein: CASSSGNEQFF.

The chain links TRBV12-5 to TRBJ1-5; D is perhaps TRBD1 (6 bases). Trimming took 7 bases from V and 6 from J, leaving 19 bases between them. Per germline, CDR1 LGHNT and CDR2 FRNRAP. This CDR3 spans 15 amino acids. The CDR3: CASAPPHREGQPQHF. The CDR3 DNA sequence: TGTGCTAGTGCCCCCCCCCACAGGGAGGGTCAGCCCCAGCATTTT. The full variable domain, in which reference TRBV12-5 and TRBJ1-5 provide the parts outside the CDR3, is DARVTQTPRHKVTEMGQEVTMRCQPILGHNTVFWYRQTMMQGLELLAYFRNRAPLDDSGMPKDRFSAEMPDATLATLKIQPSEPRDSAVYFCASAPPHREGQPQHFGDGTRLSIL.

CDR3 residues: CASSQSQGWDEKLFF. The CDR3 DNA is TGCGCCAGCAGTCAATCGCAGGGGTGGGATGAAAAACTGTTTTTT. The genes are TRBV23-1 and TRBJ1-4; D perhaps matches TRBD1 (6 bases). TRBV23-1 is given ORF status, its function remaining uncertain. The V end lost 0 bases, the J end lost 6 bases, and 11 bases lay between the germline ends. The CDR3 loop spans 15 amino acids.

The rearrangement uses TRBV9 and TRBJ1-2; TRBD1 is a possible D gene (5 bases). CDR3 length: 14 amino acids. Trimming took 4 bases from V and 4 from J, leaving 14 bases between them. The germline gives CDR1 SGDLS, CDR2 YYNGEE. The CDR3 spells CASSPGTALYGYTF. CDR3 coding DNA: TGTGCCAGCAGCCCTGGGACGGCTCTCTATGGCTACACCTTC.

The J gene is TRBJ1-2, the V gene TRBV16; TRBD1 is a possible D gene (6 bases). This CDR3 is built from 13 residues. V shed 3 bases and J shed 4 bases, with 9 bases lying between them. The V gene's germline CDR1 is KGHSY and CDR2 FQNENV. For the CDR3, the DNA is TGTGCCAGCAGCCACCCGGGGGCCTATGGCTACACCTTC. Protein product: CASSHPGAYGYTF.

The sample holds one count of this clone. This chain connects TRBV11-3 to TRBJ1-2, with 8 positions matching TRBD1. CDR3 length: 17 amino acids. J was trimmed by 5 bases and V by 3 bases; bases with no gene match: 14. Germline V gives CDR1 SGHNT, CDR2 YENEEA. CDR3 amino acids: CASSFSGGIGGFYGYTF. CDR3 DNA: TGTGCCAGCAGCTTTTCAGGGGGCATCGGGGGTTTTTATGGCTACACCTTC.